The rows below give T cell receptor beta chains drawn from one sample of a study of T cell responses to AZD1222 COVID-19 vaccine. The table came from immunoSEQ multiplex PCR; TCRdb's copy has only in-frame clones and leaves some out. This sample yields 110,000 to 150,000 clones, of which 85% to 95% are seen a single time; about 9.1% belongs to the top ten. Sequenced material: peripheral blood, taken on day 0 of AZD1222 vaccination. The receptors were sampled from an adult in good health. The CDR3 runs from the conserved cysteine through the conserved F or W. The D gene is left open where the match is weak. Size tells how often a clone was seen (once, few, many) or the class of an expanded clone, and some rows leave it out.

D gene: TRBD1; V gene: TRBV3-1/TRBV3-2; clone size: once; CDR3 length: 16; J gene: TRBJ2-2; CDR3 protein: CASSHGTGSNTGELFF; CDR3 DNA: TGTGCCAGCAGCCATGGGACAGGGTCTAACACCGGGGAGCTGTTTTTT
D gene: .; V gene: TRBV6-2/TRBV6-3; clone size: .; CDR3 length: 13; J gene: TRBJ1-1; CDR3 protein: CASSYSFSTEAFF; CDR3 DNA: TGTGCCAGCAGTTACTCGTTCAGCACTGAAGCTTTCTTT
D gene: .; V gene: TRBV18; clone size: .; CDR3 length: 15; J gene: TRBJ2-7; CDR3 protein: CASSPPSSSPYEQYF; CDR3 DNA: TGTGCCAGCTCACCACCGTCCAGCAGCCCCTACGAGCAGTACTTC
D gene: .; V gene: TRBV5-1; clone size: .; CDR3 length: 14; J gene: TRBJ1-3; CDR3 protein: CASSLGQVLGTIYF; CDR3 DNA: TGCGCCAGCAGCTTGGGACAGGTGCTAGGCACCATATATTTT
D gene: .; V gene: TRBV5-6; clone size: .; CDR3 length: 13; J gene: TRBJ2-7; CDR3 protein: CASSLTFNLEQYF; CDR3 DNA: TGTGCCAGCAGCTTGACCTTTAATCTGGAGCAGTACTTC
D gene: .; V gene: TRBV2; clone size: .; CDR3 length: 14; J gene: TRBJ1-3; CDR3 protein: CASREGFSGNTIYF; CDR3 DNA: TGTGCCAGCAGGGAGGGGTTCTCAGGAAACACCATATATTTT
D gene: .; V gene: TRBV7-7; clone size: .; CDR3 length: 18; J gene: TRBJ2-3; CDR3 protein: CASSLLFGAGPSTDTQYF; CDR3 DNA: TGTGCTAGCAGCTTACTCTTCGGGGCGGGCCCTAGCACAGATACGCAGTATTTT
D gene: .; V gene: TRBV5-6; clone size: .; CDR3 length: 14; J gene: TRBJ1-5; CDR3 protein: CASSLSLSNQPQHF; CDR3 DNA: TGTGCCAGCAGCCTGTCACTTAGCAATCAGCCCCAGCATTTT
D gene: .; V gene: TRBV18; clone size: .; CDR3 length: 17; J gene: TRBJ2-7; CDR3 protein: CASSSRLKQGNSYEQYF; CDR3 DNA: TGTGCCAGCTCATCAAGACTTAAACAGGGAAACTCCTACGAGCAGTACTTC
D gene: .; V gene: TRBV7-9; clone size: once; CDR3 length: 15; J gene: TRBJ1-3; CDR3 protein: CASSLFAISGNTIYF; CDR3 DNA: TGTGCCAGCAGCTTATTCGCGATCTCTGGAAACACCATATATTTT
D gene: TRBD1; V gene: TRBV11-3; clone size: .; CDR3 length: 14; J gene: TRBJ2-1; CDR3 protein: CASSVDRENNEQFF; CDR3 DNA: TGTGCCAGCAGCGTCGACAGGGAGAACAATGAGCAGTTCTTC
D gene: .; V gene: TRBV6-5; clone size: .; CDR3 length: 12; J gene: TRBJ1-6; CDR3 protein: CASSRNLSPLHF; CDR3 DNA: TGTGCCAGCAGTCGAAATTTGTCACCCCTCCACTTT
D gene: .; V gene: TRBV11-3; clone size: .; CDR3 length: 14; J gene: TRBJ2-1; CDR3 protein: CASSTWGGNYEQFF; CDR3 DNA: TGTGCCAGCAGCACATGGGGCGGGAACTATGAGCAGTTCTTC
D gene: TRBD1; V gene: TRBV3-1/TRBV3-2; clone size: .; CDR3 length: 15; J gene: TRBJ1-5; CDR3 protein: CASSQGQGINEPQHF; CDR3 DNA: TGTGCCAGCAGCCAAGGACAGGGGATTAACGAGCCCCAGCATTTT
D gene: .; V gene: TRBV6-5; clone size: .; CDR3 length: 16; J gene: TRBJ2-7; CDR3 protein: CASSYGPRRAAYEQYF; CDR3 DNA: TGTGCCAGCAGTTACGGGCCGCGGCGGGCCGCCTACGAGCAGTACTTC
D gene: .; V gene: TRBV25-1; clone size: .; CDR3 length: 14; J gene: TRBJ1-6; CDR3 protein: CASSAVQGSSPLHF; CDR3 DNA: TGTGCCAGCAGTGCCGTCCAGGGGTCCTCACCCCTCCACTTT
D gene: .; V gene: TRBV28; clone size: .; CDR3 length: 11; J gene: TRBJ2-2; CDR3 protein: CASRRTGELFF; CDR3 DNA: TGTGCCAGCCGACGCACCGGGGAGCTGTTTTTT
D gene: .; V gene: TRBV4-1; clone size: .; CDR3 length: 15; J gene: TRBJ1-2; CDR3 protein: CASSQVQGSNYGYTF; CDR3 DNA: TGCGCCAGCAGCCAAGTACAAGGGTCGAACTATGGCTACACCTTC
D gene: .; V gene: TRBV5-8; clone size: .; CDR3 length: 15; J gene: TRBJ1-5; CDR3 protein: CASSLRAWGINPQHF; CDR3 DNA: TGTGCCAGCAGCTTGCGGGCATGGGGGATCAATCCCCAGCATTTT